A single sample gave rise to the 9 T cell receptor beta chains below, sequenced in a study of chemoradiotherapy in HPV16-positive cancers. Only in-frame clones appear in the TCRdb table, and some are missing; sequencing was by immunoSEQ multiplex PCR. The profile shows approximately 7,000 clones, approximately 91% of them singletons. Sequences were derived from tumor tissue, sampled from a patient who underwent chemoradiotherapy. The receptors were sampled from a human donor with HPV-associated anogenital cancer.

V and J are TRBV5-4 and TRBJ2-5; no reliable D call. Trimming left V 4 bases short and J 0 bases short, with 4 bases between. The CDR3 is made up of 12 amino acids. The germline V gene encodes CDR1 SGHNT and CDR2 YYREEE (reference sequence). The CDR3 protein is CASSANQETQYF. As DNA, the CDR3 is TGTGCCAGCAGCGCGAACCAAGAGACCCAGTACTTC.

The CDR3 coding sequence is TGTGCCAGCAGCTTAGAGACTAGCATGGATGAGCAGTTCTTC. It yields the protein CASSLETSMDEQFF. This chain connects TRBV9 to TRBJ2-1; TRBD2 matches at 7 bases. The J segment lost 8 bases and the V segment lost 4 bases, leaving 9 bases of the junction unmatched. The CDR3 covers 14 residues. Per germline, CDR1 SGDLS and CDR2 YYNGEE. Together with reference TRBV9 and TRBJ2-1, the CDR3 gives the full variable domain: DSGVTQTPKHLITATGQRVTLRCSPRSGDLSVYWYQQSLDQGLQFLIQYYNGEERAKGNILERFSAQQFPDLHSELNLSSLELGDSALYFCASSLETSMDEQFFGPGTRLTVL.

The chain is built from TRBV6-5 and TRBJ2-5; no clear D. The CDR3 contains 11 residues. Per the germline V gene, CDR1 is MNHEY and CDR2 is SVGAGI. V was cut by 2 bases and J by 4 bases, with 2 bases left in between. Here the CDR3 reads CASSYGETQYF. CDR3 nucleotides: TGTGCCAGCAGTTACGGAGAGACCCAGTACTTC.

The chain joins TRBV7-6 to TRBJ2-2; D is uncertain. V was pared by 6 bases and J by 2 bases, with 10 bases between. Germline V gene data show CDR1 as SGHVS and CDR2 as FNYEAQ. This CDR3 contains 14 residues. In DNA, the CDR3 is TGTGCCAGCAGAATCGCTGGCAACACCGGGGAGCTGTTTTTT. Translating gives CASRIAGNTGELFF.

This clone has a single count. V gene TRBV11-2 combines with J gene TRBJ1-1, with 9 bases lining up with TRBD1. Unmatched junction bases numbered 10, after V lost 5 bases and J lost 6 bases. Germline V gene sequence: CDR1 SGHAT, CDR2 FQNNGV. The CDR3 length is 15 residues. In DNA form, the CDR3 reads TGTGCCAGCAGCCCAAAACAGGGGGCGCAAGCTGAAGCTTTCTTT. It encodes CASSPKQGAQAEAFF.

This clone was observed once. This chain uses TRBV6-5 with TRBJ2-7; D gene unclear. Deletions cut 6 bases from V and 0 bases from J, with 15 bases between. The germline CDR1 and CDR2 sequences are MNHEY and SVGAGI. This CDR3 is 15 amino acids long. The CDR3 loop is CASSRRTQDSYEQYF. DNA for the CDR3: TGTGCCAGCAGCCGTCGGACCCAAGACTCCTACGAGCAGTACTTC.

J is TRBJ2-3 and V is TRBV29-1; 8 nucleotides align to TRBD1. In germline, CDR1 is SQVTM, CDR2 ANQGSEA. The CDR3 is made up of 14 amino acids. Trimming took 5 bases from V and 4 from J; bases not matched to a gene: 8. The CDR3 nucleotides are TGCAGCGTTTTCGTTGGACAGGGCTCAGATACGCAGTATTTT. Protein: CSVFVGQGSDTQYF.

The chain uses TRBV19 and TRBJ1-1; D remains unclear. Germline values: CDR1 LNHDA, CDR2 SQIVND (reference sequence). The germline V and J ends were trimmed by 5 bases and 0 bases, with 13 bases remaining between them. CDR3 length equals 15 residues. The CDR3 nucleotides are TGTGCCAGTAGTTCCGGTCGGATTTTGAACACTGAAGCTTTCTTT. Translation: CASSSGRILNTEAFF.

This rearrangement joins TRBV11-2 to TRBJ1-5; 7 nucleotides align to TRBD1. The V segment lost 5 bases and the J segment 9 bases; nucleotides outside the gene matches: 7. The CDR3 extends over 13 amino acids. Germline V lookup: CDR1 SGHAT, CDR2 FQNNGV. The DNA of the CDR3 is TGTGCCAGCAGCCTGGACAGGTCGAGGCCCCAGCATTTT. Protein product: CASSLDRSRPQHF.